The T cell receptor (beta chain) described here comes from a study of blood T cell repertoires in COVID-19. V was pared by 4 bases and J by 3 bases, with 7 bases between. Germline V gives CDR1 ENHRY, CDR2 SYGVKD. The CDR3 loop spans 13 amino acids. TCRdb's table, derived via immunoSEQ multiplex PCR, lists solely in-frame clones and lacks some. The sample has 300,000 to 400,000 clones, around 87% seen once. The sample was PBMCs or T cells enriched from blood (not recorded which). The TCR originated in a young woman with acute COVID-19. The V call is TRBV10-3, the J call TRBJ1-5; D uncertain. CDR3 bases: TGTGCCATCAGTGCCGGGAACAATCAGCCCCAGCATTTT. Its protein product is CAISAGNNQPQHF.